Below, 2 T cell receptor beta chains from the same sample are listed, as sequenced in a study of control samples from healthy donors and cancer patients. The data were produced by immunoSEQ multiplex PCR, yet TCRdb's version contains in-frame clones alone and is incomplete. The sample includes 97,000 or so clones, around 92% of them seen just once. The sequencing sample was made of blood. Every receptor here comes from a woman between 18 and 29 years old in good health.

This clone was detected once. This sequence joins TRBV5-5 and TRBJ1-4, with no clear D. Germline CDR1 and CDR2: SGHKS and YYEKEE (reference sequence). The CDR3 contains 16 residues. The germline V and J ends were trimmed by 0 bases and 0 bases, with 9 bases remaining between them. The CDR3 sequence is CASSLGNHPTNEKLFF. The CDR3 region has the DNA TGTGCCAGCAGCTTGGGCAATCACCCAACTAATGAAAAACTGTTTTTT.

The rearrangement joins TRBV6-5 to TRBJ2-4; no definite D call. The CDR3 has 12 amino acids. Looked up from germline, CDR1 is MNHEY and CDR2 is SVGAGI. Trimming took 6 bases from V and 7 from J, leaving 10 bases between them. The CDR3 reads CASSSGWNIQYF. As DNA, the CDR3 is TGTGCCAGCAGCTCCGGATGGAACATTCAGTACTTC.